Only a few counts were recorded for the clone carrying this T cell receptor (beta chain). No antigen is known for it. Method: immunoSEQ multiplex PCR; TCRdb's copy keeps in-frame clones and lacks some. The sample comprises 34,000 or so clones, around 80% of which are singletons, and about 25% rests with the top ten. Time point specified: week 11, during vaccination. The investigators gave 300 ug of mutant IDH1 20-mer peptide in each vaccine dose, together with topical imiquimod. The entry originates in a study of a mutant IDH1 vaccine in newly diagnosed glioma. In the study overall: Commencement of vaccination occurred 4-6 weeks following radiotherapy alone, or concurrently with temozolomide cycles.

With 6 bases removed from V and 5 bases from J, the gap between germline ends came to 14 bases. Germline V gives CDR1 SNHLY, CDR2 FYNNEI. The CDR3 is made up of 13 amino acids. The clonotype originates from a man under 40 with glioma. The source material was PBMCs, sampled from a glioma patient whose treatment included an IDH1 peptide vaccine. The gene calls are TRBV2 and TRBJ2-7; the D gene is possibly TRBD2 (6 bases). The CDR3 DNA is TGTGCCAGCAGCGAGTTAAGGGAGGACGAGCAGTACTTC. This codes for CASSELREDEQYF.